This T cell receptor beta chain emerged from a study of T-cell reconstitution after alpha-beta-depleted transplantation in children. This clonotype was recorded only once. Its antigen is still unknown. The authors prepared the TCRbeta library with unique molecular identifiers. From the PCR reads, TCRdb called clonotypes with MiXCR, one entry per CDR3 protein. The repertoire has almost 500,000 distinct CDR3 sequences, roughly a tenth of them found once; the top ten carry around 2%. General study results and limits: A year post-transplant, T-cell counts and diversity derived mostly from newly produced T cells. Some patients' high day-60 TCRbeta diversity was traced to surviving recipient T cells and thymic progenitors. As was reported, about two months after transplant, alpha-beta T cells came from several hundred expanded graft clones.

Trimming shortened V by 3 bases and J by 0 bases, and 7 bases separated the two germline ends. The germline gives CDR1 MNHEY, CDR2 SMNVEV (reference sequence). The CDR3 has 14 residues. This sample comprised PBMCs, obtained before TCRalphabeta/CD19-depleted stem cell transplant. The sequence came from a child aged 2 to 9 with inherited bone marrow failure, due to receive a stem cell transplant. The chain links TRBV27 to TRBJ2-3; no clear D. CDR3 loop: CASSFPWSTDTQYF. CDR3 nucleotide sequence: TGTGCCAGCAGTTTCCCTTGGAGCACAGATACGCAGTATTTT.